Listed below are T cell receptor beta chains from one sample, sequenced in a study of T cell responses to AZD1222 COVID-19 vaccine. Sequencing was performed with immunoSEQ multiplex PCR; in TCRdb, only in-frame clones are kept and a portion is missing. The sample lists 150,000 or so clones, roughly 92% occurring once. Sequences were derived from peripheral blood, sampled 28 days after the second AZD1222 dose. The receptors come from an adult who received the AZD1222 COVID-19 vaccine. Each CDR3 is given with its conserved first and last residue. D genes are given only for firm matches. Size is stated for part of the rows, as once, few or many counts, or as a class when the clone is expanded.

v_gene: TRBV10-3
j_gene: TRBJ2-1
d_gene: .
abundance: .
CDR3nt: TGTGCCATCAGTGATCCGGCGAACCTGCGGGATGAGCAGTTCTTC
CDR3aa: CAISDPANLRDEQFF

v_gene: TRBV7-2
j_gene: TRBJ1-5
d_gene: .
abundance: .
CDR3nt: TGTGCCAGCAGCCCCCGAGGGGGCAATCAGCCCCAGCATTTT
CDR3aa: CASSPRGGNQPQHF

v_gene: TRBV5-1
j_gene: TRBJ2-7
d_gene: .
abundance: .
CDR3nt: TGCGCCAGCAGCGGCCAGGGATGGTCCTACGAGCAGTACTTC
CDR3aa: CASSGQGWSYEQYF

v_gene: TRBV7-3
j_gene: TRBJ2-5
d_gene: .
abundance: .
CDR3nt: TGTGCCAGCAGCTTAAGCGGTTGGGGAGAGACCCAGTACTTC
CDR3aa: CASSLSGWGETQYF

v_gene: TRBV14
j_gene: TRBJ2-5
d_gene: .
abundance: .
CDR3nt: TGTGCCAGCAGCCAAGAGACCCAGTACTTC
CDR3aa: CASSQETQYF

v_gene: TRBV28
j_gene: TRBJ1-2
d_gene: TRBD1
abundance: .
CDR3nt: TGTGCCAGCAGTTTAGGGGACAGGGTTGGCTACACCTTC
CDR3aa: CASSLGDRVGYTF

v_gene: TRBV10-2
j_gene: TRBJ2-5
d_gene: .
abundance: .
CDR3nt: TGCGCCAGCAGTGAGGTGGGAGAGACCCAGTACTTC
CDR3aa: CASSEVGETQYF

v_gene: TRBV30
j_gene: TRBJ1-6
d_gene: .
abundance: .
CDR3nt: TGTGCCTGGAGTGACAGAAATAATTCACCCCTCCACTTT
CDR3aa: CAWSDRNNSPLHF

v_gene: TRBV11-2
j_gene: TRBJ2-3
d_gene: .
abundance: .
CDR3nt: TGTGCCAGCAGCCTAACTCCGCCTCAAGGAGGGAGAATCACAGATACGCAGTATTTT
CDR3aa: CASSLTPPQGGRITDTQYF

v_gene: TRBV19
j_gene: TRBJ1-5
d_gene: .
abundance: .
CDR3nt: TGTGCCAGTAGTATAGACAGCCACTATCAGCCCCAGCATTTT
CDR3aa: CASSIDSHYQPQHF

v_gene: TRBV30
j_gene: TRBJ1-1
d_gene: TRBD1
abundance: .
CDR3nt: TGTGCCTGGAGTGTACAGGGGGGGAACACTGAAGCTTTCTTT
CDR3aa: CAWSVQGGNTEAFF

v_gene: TRBV19
j_gene: TRBJ1-4
d_gene: .
abundance: .
CDR3nt: TGTGCCAGTAGTATCTTGGGGATGACTAATGAAAAACTGTTTTTT
CDR3aa: CASSILGMTNEKLFF

v_gene: TRBV28
j_gene: TRBJ1-5
d_gene: .
abundance: .
CDR3nt: TGTGCCAGCAGTTTAGACAGGAGCAATCAGCCCCAGCATTTT
CDR3aa: CASSLDRSNQPQHF

v_gene: TRBV19
j_gene: TRBJ2-5
d_gene: TRBD1
abundance: .
CDR3nt: TGTGCCAGTAAGGGACAGGGGGCGTTGGAGACCCAGTACTTC
CDR3aa: CASKGQGALETQYF

v_gene: TRBV4-3
j_gene: TRBJ1-4
d_gene: TRBD1
abundance: .
CDR3nt: TGCGCCAGCAGCCAAGATCAGGGGGAGGATGAAAAACTGTTTTTT
CDR3aa: CASSQDQGEDEKLFF

v_gene: TRBV20-1
j_gene: TRBJ2-7
d_gene: .
abundance: .
CDR3nt: TGCAGTGCTAGAATGTTCGACGAGCAGTACTTC
CDR3aa: CSARMFDEQYF

v_gene: TRBV4-3
j_gene: TRBJ1-3
d_gene: TRBD1
abundance: many
CDR3nt: TGCGCCAGCAGCCAACTGCCGGGACAGGGTGGAAACACCATATATTTT
CDR3aa: CASSQLPGQGGNTIYF

v_gene: TRBV19
j_gene: TRBJ1-1
d_gene: TRBD1
abundance: .
CDR3nt: TGTGCCAGTAGTATAGATGGAGGGGGCTTCGCTGAAGCTTTCTTT
CDR3aa: CASSIDGGGFAEAFF

v_gene: TRBV7-2
j_gene: TRBJ1-3
d_gene: .
abundance: .
CDR3nt: TGTGCCAGCAGCCTAACCTTCCTCCCCCCCGGAAACACCATATATTTT
CDR3aa: CASSLTFLPPGNTIYF

v_gene: TRBV27
j_gene: TRBJ1-6
d_gene: TRBD1
abundance: .
CDR3nt: TGTGCCAGCAGTTTTCTTGCCGGGACAGGGGGATCACCCCTCCACTTT
CDR3aa: CASSFLAGTGGSPLHF

v_gene: TRBV7-8
j_gene: TRBJ2-1
d_gene: .
abundance: once
CDR3nt: TGTGCCAGCAGCTTAGCGGTACAGGATGAGCAGTTCTTC
CDR3aa: CASSLAVQDEQFF

v_gene: TRBV3-1/TRBV3-2
j_gene: TRBJ2-3
d_gene: .
abundance: .
CDR3nt: TGTGCCAGCAGCCCTCTTCTGGGACCAGATACGCAGTATTTT
CDR3aa: CASSPLLGPDTQYF

v_gene: TRBV7-9
j_gene: TRBJ2-7
d_gene: TRBD2
abundance: .
CDR3nt: TGTGCCAGCAGCTCCTGGACTAGCGGGCAGAGCTACGAGCAGTACTTC
CDR3aa: CASSSWTSGQSYEQYF

v_gene: TRBV19
j_gene: TRBJ2-2
d_gene: .
abundance: .
CDR3nt: TGTGCCAGTAGTATAGGGAGGGCCTTTTGGCGGGTGAACACCGGGGAGCTGTTTTTT
CDR3aa: CASSIGRAFWRVNTGELFF

v_gene: TRBV19
j_gene: TRBJ2-1
d_gene: .
abundance: .
CDR3nt: TGTGCCAGTAGCAGGGTGACCTACAATGAGCAGTTCTTC
CDR3aa: CASSRVTYNEQFF

v_gene: TRBV6-1
j_gene: TRBJ2-5
d_gene: .
abundance: .
CDR3nt: TGTGCCAGCAGTGAAGCGCTGGGGGGCCGGGAGACCCAGTACTTC
CDR3aa: CASSEALGGRETQYF

v_gene: TRBV5-1
j_gene: TRBJ1-4
d_gene: .
abundance: .
CDR3nt: TGCGCCAGCAGCTTGCCGGGTCCAACTAATGAAAAACTGTTTTTT
CDR3aa: CASSLPGPTNEKLFF

v_gene: TRBV2
j_gene: TRBJ2-5
d_gene: .
abundance: once
CDR3nt: TGTGCCAGCAGTAAAGATCGGGGGACCCAAGAGACCCAGTACTTC
CDR3aa: CASSKDRGTQETQYF

v_gene: TRBV4-3
j_gene: TRBJ1-3
d_gene: TRBD1
abundance: once
CDR3nt: TGCGCCAGCAGCCACCTCCGGACAGGGGTGGAAGCTCCTTCCGGAAACACCATATATTTT
CDR3aa: CASSHLRTGVEAPSGNTIYF

v_gene: TRBV18
j_gene: TRBJ1-4
d_gene: TRBD1
abundance: .
CDR3nt: TGTGCCAGCTCCGAGGACAGGAACGCCGAAAAACTGTTTTTT
CDR3aa: CASSEDRNAEKLFF

v_gene: TRBV29-1
j_gene: TRBJ1-2
d_gene: TRBD1
abundance: .
CDR3nt: TGCAGCGTTGTAGAACAGGGGGCGGCTGGCTACACCTTC
CDR3aa: CSVVEQGAAGYTF

v_gene: TRBV19
j_gene: TRBJ2-2
d_gene: .
abundance: .
CDR3nt: TGTGCCAGTTCGGAGTGGGGTTGGACCGGGGAGCTGTTTTTT
CDR3aa: CASSEWGWTGELFF

v_gene: TRBV11-2
j_gene: TRBJ1-1
d_gene: .
abundance: .
CDR3nt: TGTGCCAGCAGCTTGACCCTGAACACTGAAGCTTTCTTT
CDR3aa: CASSLTLNTEAFF

v_gene: TRBV5-1
j_gene: TRBJ2-2
d_gene: .
abundance: .
CDR3nt: TGCGCCAGCAGCTTGGGGTTCGGCGAGGGCACCGGGGAGCTGTTTTTT
CDR3aa: CASSLGFGEGTGELFF

v_gene: TRBV14
j_gene: TRBJ1-1
d_gene: TRBD1
abundance: .
CDR3nt: TGTGCCAGCAGCCAACAGGGGGCCACTGAAGCTTTCTTT
CDR3aa: CASSQQGATEAFF

v_gene: TRBV27
j_gene: TRBJ1-5
d_gene: TRBD1
abundance: .
CDR3nt: TGTGCCAGCAGTACCGGACAGGGATGGGATCAGCCCCAGCATTTT
CDR3aa: CASSTGQGWDQPQHF

v_gene: TRBV7-8
j_gene: TRBJ2-2
d_gene: TRBD1
abundance: .
CDR3nt: TGTGCCTGGGACAGCTTAACAGGCGTTAGGACCGGGGAGCTGTTTTTT
CDR3aa: CAWDSLTGVRTGELFF

v_gene: TRBV7-9
j_gene: TRBJ1-5
d_gene: .
abundance: once
CDR3nt: TGTGCCAGCAGCTTAGAAGGGGGAAGGGATCAGCCCCAGCATTTT
CDR3aa: CASSLEGGRDQPQHF

v_gene: TRBV24-1
j_gene: TRBJ1-1
d_gene: TRBD1
abundance: .
CDR3nt: TGTGCCACCAGGGACAGGGCCAACACTGAAGCTTTCTTT
CDR3aa: CATRDRANTEAFF

v_gene: TRBV24-1
j_gene: TRBJ1-2
d_gene: .
abundance: once
CDR3nt: TGTGCCACCAGCGTCCGGCGGAATGGCTACACCTTC
CDR3aa: CATSVRRNGYTF